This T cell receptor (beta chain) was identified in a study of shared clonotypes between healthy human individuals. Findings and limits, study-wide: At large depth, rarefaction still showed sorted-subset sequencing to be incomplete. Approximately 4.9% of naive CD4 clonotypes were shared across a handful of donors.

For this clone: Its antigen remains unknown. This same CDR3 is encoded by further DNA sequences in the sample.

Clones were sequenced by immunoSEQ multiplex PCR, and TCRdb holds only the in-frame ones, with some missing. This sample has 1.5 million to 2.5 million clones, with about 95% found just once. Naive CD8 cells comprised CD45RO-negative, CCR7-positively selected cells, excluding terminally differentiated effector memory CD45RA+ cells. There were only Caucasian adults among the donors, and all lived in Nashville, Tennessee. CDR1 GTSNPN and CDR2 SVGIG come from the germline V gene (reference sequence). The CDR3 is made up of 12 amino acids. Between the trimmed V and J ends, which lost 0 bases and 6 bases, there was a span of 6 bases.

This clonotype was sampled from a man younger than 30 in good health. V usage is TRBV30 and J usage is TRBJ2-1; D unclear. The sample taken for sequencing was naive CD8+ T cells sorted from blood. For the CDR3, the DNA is TGTGCCTGGAGTGTAGGTAGCAATGAGCAGTTCTTC. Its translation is CAWSVGSNEQFF.